These T cell receptor beta chains were read from a single sample in a study of control samples from healthy donors and cancer patients. TCRdb keeps only in-frame clones here, not all; method: immunoSEQ multiplex PCR. Of roughly 86,000 clones in the sample, about nine tenths were seen once. The source material was blood. These receptors were taken from a man aged 25 to 40 in good health. Each CDR3 is given with its conserved first and last residue. D genes are given only for firm matches. For some rows the clone size is stated as once, few or many, or as a class when expanded; others skip it.

V gene	clone size	J gene	D gene	CDR3 protein	CDR3 DNA
TRBV5-1	NA	TRBJ2-6	NA	CASSLDGSHNAGANVLTF	TGCGCCAGCAGCCTGGATGGGTCCCATAATGCGGGGGCCAACGTCCTGACTTTC
TRBV2	NA	TRBJ2-4	NA	CASSPFDVNIQYF	TGTGCCAGCAGCCCCTTTGATGTAAACATTCAGTACTTC
TRBV27	NA	TRBJ1-4	TRBD1	CASSPDRGNEKLFF	TGTGCCAGCAGTCCGGACAGGGGCAATGAAAAACTGTTTTTT
TRBV4-3	NA	TRBJ2-3	NA	CASSQALDNTDTQYF	TGCGCCAGCAGCCAAGCCTTGGACAACACAGATACGCAGTATTTT
TRBV6-5	NA	TRBJ1-1	TRBD1	CASSYSGRGGTEAFF	TGTGCCAGCAGTTACTCGGGCAGGGGGGGAACTGAAGCTTTCTTT
TRBV6-5	NA	TRBJ2-7	NA	CASSATIFSSYEQYF	TGTGCCAGCAGCGCTACTATATTTTCATCCTACGAGCAGTACTTC
TRBV18	NA	TRBJ2-5	NA	CASSPGLQETQYF	TGTGCCAGCTCACCCGGGCTCCAAGAGACCCAGTACTTC
TRBV3-1/TRBV3-2	NA	TRBJ2-5	TRBD2	CASSQDQFGGAALAQETQYF	TGTGCCAGCAGCCAAGATCAGTTCGGGGGGGCCGCCCTAGCTCAAGAGACCCAGTACTTC
TRBV7-2	NA	TRBJ1-1	NA	CASSLGRANTEAFF	TGTGCCAGCAGCTTAGGTAGGGCGAACACTGAAGCTTTCTTT
TRBV25-1	NA	TRBJ2-7	NA	CASSQQGYEQYF	TGTGCCAGCAGTCAACAGGGCTACGAGCAGTACTTC
TRBV19	NA	TRBJ1-3	NA	CASSINTEGNTIYF	TGTGCCAGTAGTATAAACACAGAAGGAAACACCATATATTTT
TRBV10-3	NA	TRBJ2-2	TRBD1	CAISGRGRTNTGELFF	TGTGCCATCAGTGGCAGGGGGCGTACGAACACCGGGGAGCTGTTTTTT
TRBV2	NA	TRBJ2-7	TRBD1	CASRAGDRAYEQYF	TGTGCCAGCAGGGCGGGGGACAGGGCCTACGAGCAGTACTTC
TRBV14	NA	TRBJ1-6	NA	CASSPAIYAYNSPLHF	TGTGCCAGCAGCCCCGCGATTTATGCCTATAATTCACCCCTCCACTTT
TRBV6-5	NA	TRBJ2-1	TRBD1	CASSYSTGHNEQFF	TGTGCCAGCAGTTACTCGACAGGGCACAATGAGCAGTTCTTC
TRBV4-1	NA	TRBJ2-5	TRBD1	CASSQDFLAGGFETQYF	TGCGCCAGCAGCCAAGATTTTCTCGCAGGGGGCTTTGAGACCCAGTACTTC
TRBV20-1	NA	TRBJ2-7	NA	CSASQSLTYEQYF	TGCAGTGCTAGTCAATCACTCACCTACGAGCAGTACTTC
TRBV6-1	NA	TRBJ1-1	NA	CASSDTGSITFF	TGTGCCAGCAGTGACACCGGGTCGATAACTTTCTTT
TRBV1	NA	TRBJ2-3	NA	CTSSKVVTDTQYF	TGCACCAGCAGCAAGGTTGTCACAGATACGCAGTATTTT
TRBV29-1	NA	TRBJ2-4	TRBD2	CSALLAGANIQYF	TGCAGCGCCTTACTAGCGGGAGCGAACATTCAGTACTTC
TRBV30	NA	TRBJ1-1	NA	CAWRAGGQGRNTEAFF	TGTGCCTGGAGGGCCGGGGGGCAGGGGAGGAACACTGAAGCTTTCTTT
TRBV7-3	NA	TRBJ2-1	TRBD2	CASSQTSGRNNEQFF	TGTGCCAGCAGCCAGACTAGCGGGAGAAATAATGAGCAGTTCTTC
TRBV27	once	TRBJ2-1	NA	CASSLSRTEQFF	TGTGCCAGCAGTTTATCAAGGACTGAGCAGTTCTTC
TRBV5-3	NA	TRBJ2-3	TRBD2	CARSPGLETSVTDTQYF	TGTGCCAGAAGCCCGGGGCTTGAGACTAGCGTCACAGATACGCAGTATTTT
TRBV27	NA	TRBJ2-7	TRBD2	CASSPRRGATYEQYF	TGTGCCAGCAGTCCGCGGCGGGGGGCCACCTACGAGCAGTACTTC
TRBV28	NA	TRBJ1-2	TRBD1	CASSSPGQGGSFGYGYTF	TGTGCCAGCAGTTCCCCGGGACAGGGGGGATCTTTTGGCTATGGCTACACCTTC
TRBV23-1	NA	TRBJ1-2	TRBD1	CASNRDRATHRHGYTF	TGCGCCAGCAATAGGGACAGGGCAACGCATCGTCATGGCTACACCTTC
TRBV7-9	NA	TRBJ1-6	NA	CASSLGQARDSPLHF	TGTGCCAGCAGCTTAGGGCAGGCCCGGGATTCACCCCTCCACTTT
TRBV7-2	NA	TRBJ1-2	NA	CASSSNWGESYGYTF	TGTGCCAGCAGCTCCAATTGGGGGGAGAGCTATGGCTACACCTTC